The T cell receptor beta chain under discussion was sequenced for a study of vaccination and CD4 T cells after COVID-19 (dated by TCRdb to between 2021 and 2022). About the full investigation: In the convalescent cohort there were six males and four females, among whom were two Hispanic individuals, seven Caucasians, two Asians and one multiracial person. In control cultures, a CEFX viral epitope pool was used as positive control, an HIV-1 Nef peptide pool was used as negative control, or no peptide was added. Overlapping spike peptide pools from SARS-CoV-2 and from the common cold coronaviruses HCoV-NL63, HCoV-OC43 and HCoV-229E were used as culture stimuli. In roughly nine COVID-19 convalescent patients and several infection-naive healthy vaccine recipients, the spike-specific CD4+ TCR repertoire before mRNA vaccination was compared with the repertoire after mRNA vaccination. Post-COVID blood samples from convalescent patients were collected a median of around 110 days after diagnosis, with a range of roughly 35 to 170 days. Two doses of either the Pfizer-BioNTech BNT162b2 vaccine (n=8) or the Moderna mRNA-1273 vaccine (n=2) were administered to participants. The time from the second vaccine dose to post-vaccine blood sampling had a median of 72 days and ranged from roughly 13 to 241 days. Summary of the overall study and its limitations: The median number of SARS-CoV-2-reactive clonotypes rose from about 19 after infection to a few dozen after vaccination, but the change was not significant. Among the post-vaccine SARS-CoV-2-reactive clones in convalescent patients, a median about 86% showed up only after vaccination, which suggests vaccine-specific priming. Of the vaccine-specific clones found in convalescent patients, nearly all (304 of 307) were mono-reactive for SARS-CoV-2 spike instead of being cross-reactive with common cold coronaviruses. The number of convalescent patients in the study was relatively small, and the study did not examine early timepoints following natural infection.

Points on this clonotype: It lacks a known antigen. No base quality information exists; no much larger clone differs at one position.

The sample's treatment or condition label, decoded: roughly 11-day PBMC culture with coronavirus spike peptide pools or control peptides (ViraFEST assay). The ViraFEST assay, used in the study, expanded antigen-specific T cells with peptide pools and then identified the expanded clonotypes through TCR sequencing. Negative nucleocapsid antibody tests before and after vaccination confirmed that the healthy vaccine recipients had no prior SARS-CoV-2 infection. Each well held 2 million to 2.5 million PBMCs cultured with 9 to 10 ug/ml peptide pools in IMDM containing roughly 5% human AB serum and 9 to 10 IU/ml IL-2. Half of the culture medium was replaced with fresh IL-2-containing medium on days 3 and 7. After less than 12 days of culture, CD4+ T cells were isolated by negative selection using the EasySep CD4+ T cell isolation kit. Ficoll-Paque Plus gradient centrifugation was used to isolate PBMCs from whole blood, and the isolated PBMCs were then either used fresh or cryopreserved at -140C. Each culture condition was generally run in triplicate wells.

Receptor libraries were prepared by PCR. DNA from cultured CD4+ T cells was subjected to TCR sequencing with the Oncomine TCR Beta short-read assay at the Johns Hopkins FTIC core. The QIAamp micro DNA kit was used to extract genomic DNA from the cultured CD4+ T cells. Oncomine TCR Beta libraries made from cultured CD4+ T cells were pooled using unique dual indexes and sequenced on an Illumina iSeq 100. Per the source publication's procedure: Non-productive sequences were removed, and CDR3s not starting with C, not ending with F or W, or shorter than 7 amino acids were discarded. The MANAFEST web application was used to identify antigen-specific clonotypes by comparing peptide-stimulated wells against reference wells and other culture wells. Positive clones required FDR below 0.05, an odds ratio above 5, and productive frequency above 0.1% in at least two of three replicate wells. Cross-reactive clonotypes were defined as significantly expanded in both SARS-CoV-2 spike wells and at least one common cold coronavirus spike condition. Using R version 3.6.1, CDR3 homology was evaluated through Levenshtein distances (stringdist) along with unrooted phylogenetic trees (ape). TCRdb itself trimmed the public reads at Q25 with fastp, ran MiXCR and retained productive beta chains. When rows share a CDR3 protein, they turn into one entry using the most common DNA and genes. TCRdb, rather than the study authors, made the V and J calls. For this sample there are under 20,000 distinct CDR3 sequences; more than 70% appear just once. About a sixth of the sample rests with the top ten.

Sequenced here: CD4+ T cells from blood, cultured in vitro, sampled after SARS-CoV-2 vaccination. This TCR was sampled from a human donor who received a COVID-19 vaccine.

The CDR3 here reads CASSPGVTGGGETQYF. The DNA sequence follows: TGCGCCAGCAGCCCGGGAGTGACAGGGGGTGGGGAGACCCAGTACTTC. The V and J segments used are TRBV5-1 and TRBJ2-5; 9 middle bases align to TRBD1. The CDR3 contains 16 residues, cysteine and phenylalanine counted. Of the read, only the CDR3 DNA is kept; its 48 bases are in frame from base 1. CDR1 and CDR2, per the germline V gene, are SGHRS and YFSETQ. V ends up 4 bases short and J 5 bases short, with an unmatched junction base count of 12.